This T cell receptor beta chain derives from a study of CD8 T cells in ankylosing spondylitis. Germline-derived CDR1 and CDR2 are DFQATT and SNEGSKA (reference sequence). The CDR3 contains 13 residues. The V end lost 5 bases, the J end lost 2 bases, and 10 bases lay between the germline ends. TCRdb reanalysed the 5' RACE reads using MiXCR and keeps one entry per CDR3 protein. The table lists over 450,000 distinct CDR3 sequences, roughly an eighth of them singletons, with nearly 7% in the top ten. Overall study results and limits: Within ankylosing spondylitis blood, a TCR beta motif made up of fewer than ten highly homologous variants appeared to be characteristic.

As regards this clonotype: Antigen unknown.

Sequenced input: blood, either unsorted or a sorted T cell fraction (not recorded which). The chain links TRBV20-1 to TRBJ1-5, with D tentatively TRBD1 (5 bases). The origin of this receptor is a male donor with ankylosing spondylitis. In DNA form, the CDR3 reads TGCAGTGCTCATCCGGGGGGCAATCAGCCCCAGCATTTT. This sequence encodes CSAHPGGNQPQHF.